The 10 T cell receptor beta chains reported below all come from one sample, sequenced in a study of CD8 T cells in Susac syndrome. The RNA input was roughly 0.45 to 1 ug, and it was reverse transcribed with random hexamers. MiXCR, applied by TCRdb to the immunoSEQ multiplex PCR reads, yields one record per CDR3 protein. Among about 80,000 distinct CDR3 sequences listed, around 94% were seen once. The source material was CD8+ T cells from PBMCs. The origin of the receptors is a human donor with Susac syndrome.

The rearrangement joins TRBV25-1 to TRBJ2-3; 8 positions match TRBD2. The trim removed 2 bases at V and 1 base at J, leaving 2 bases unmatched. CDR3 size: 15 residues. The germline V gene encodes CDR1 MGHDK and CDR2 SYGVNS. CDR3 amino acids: CASSEPLAGTDTQYF. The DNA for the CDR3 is TGTGCCAGCAGTGAACCACTAGCGGGCACAGATACGCAGTATTTT. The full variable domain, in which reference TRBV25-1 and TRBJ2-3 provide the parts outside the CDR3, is EADIYQTPRYLVIGTGKKITLECSQTMGHDKMYWYQQDPGMELHLIHYSYGVNSTEKGDLSSESTVSRIRTEHFPLTLESARPSHTSQYLCASSEPLAGTDTQYFGPGTRLTVL.

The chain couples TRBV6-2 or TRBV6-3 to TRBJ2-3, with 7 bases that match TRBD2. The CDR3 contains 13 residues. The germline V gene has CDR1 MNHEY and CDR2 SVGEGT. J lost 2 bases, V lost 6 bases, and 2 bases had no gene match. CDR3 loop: CASRGTITDTQYF. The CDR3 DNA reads TGTGCCAGCAGGGGGACTATCACAGATACGCAGTATTTT.

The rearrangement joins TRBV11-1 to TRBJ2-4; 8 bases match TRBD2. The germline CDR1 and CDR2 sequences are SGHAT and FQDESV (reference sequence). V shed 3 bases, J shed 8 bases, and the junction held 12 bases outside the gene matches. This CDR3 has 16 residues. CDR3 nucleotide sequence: TGTGCCAGCAGCTTTTTCGCCTCGGGGGGGCGCGACATTCAGTACTTC. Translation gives CASSFFASGGRDIQYF.

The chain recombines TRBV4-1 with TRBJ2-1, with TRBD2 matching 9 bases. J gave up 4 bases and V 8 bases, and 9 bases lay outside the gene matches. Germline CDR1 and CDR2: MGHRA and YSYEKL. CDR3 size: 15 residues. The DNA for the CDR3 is TGCGCCAGCGGAAAAGCGGGGGGCCCATACAATGAGCAGTTCTTC. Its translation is CASGKAGGPYNEQFF.

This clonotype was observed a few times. The CDR3 sequence: CSVAGTPSSYEQYF. The CDR3 DNA reads TGCAGCGTCGCCGGGACACCGAGCTCCTACGAGCAGTACTTC. The J gene is TRBJ2-7, the V gene TRBV29-1, with D possibly matching TRBD1 (6 bases). The length of the CDR3 is 14 residues. Germline-derived CDR1 and CDR2 are SQVTM and ANQGSEA. Trimming shortened V by 6 bases and J by 0 bases, and 15 bases separated the two germline ends.

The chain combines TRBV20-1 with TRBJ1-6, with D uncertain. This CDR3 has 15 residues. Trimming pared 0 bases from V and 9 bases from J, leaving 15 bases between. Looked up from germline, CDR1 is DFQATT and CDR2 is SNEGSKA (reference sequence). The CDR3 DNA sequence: TGCAGTGCTAGAGATAACGGGGTGGGTAGTTCACCCCTCCACTTT. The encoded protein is CSARDNGVGSSPLHF.

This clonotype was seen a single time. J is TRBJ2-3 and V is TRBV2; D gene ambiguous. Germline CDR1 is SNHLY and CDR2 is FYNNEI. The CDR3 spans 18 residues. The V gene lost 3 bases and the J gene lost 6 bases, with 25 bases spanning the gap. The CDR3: CASSDGSGGVTLQDTQYF. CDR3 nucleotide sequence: TGTGCCAGCAGTGATGGAAGTGGCGGAGTCACCCTGCAGGATACGCAGTATTTT.

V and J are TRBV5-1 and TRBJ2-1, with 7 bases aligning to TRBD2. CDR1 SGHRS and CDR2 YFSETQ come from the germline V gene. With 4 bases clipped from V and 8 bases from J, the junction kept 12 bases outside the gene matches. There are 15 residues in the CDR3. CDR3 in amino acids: CASSASGAGRYEQFF. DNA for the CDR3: TGCGCCAGCAGCGCCAGCGGGGCTGGGCGGTATGAGCAGTTCTTC.

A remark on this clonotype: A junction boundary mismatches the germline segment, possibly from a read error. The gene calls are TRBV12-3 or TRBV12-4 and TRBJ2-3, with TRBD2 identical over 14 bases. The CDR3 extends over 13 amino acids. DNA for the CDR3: TGTGCCAGCAGCCCTGGACTAGCGGGGGGACTTGATTTT. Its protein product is CASSPGLAGGLDF.

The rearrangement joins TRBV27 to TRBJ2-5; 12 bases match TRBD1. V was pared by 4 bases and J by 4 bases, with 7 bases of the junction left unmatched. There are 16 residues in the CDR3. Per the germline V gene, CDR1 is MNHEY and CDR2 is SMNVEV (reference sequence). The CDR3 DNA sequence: TGTGCCAGCAGTTCCAGGGACAGGGGGCACGCAGAGACCCAGTACTTC. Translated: CASSSRDRGHAETQYF.